These 27 T cell receptor beta chains originate from one sample sequenced in a study of cytomegalovirus exposure and HLA in healthy donors. The PCR was carried out with 60 Vbeta primers and 13 Jbeta primers. TCRdb keeps only in-frame clones here, not all; method: immunoSEQ multiplex PCR. The sample lists about 130,000 clones, more than 8% occurring once. Sequencing input: PBMCs. These receptor sequences come from a man aged 40-50 years in good health and CMV-seronegative.

This clone has more than one count but fewer than ten. The genes are TRBV6-5 and TRBJ2-7, with D perhaps matching TRBD1 (6 bases). Per the germline V gene, CDR1 is MNHEY and CDR2 is SVGAGI. The CDR3 totals 14 residues. V was clipped by 0 bases and J by 4 bases, with 10 bases between them. CDR3 sequence (DNA): TGTGCCAGCAGTTACTCACAGGGTATTTACGAGCAGTACTTC. It is translated as CASSYSQGIYEQYF.

The chain is built from TRBV7-8 and TRBJ1-2; D remains unclear. The length of the CDR3 is 14 residues. Trimming removed 1 base at V and 8 bases at J, with 14 bases between. The germline gives CDR1 SGHVS, CDR2 FQNEAQ. DNA for the CDR3: TGTGCCAGCAGCTTAGGCAGGAATACTGGGGGCTACACCTTC. This gives the protein CASSLGRNTGGYTF.

V usage is TRBV30 and J usage is TRBJ2-6; 8 nucleotides agree with TRBD1. The V gene end was trimmed by 2 bases and the J gene end by 4 bases; junction bases not matched to a gene: 4. Germline-derived CDR1 and CDR2 are GTSNPN and SVGIG (reference sequence). The CDR3 is 15 residues long. The CDR3 reads CAWSRTGTGANVLTF. The CDR3, as DNA: TGTGCCTGGAGTAGGACAGGGACCGGGGCCAACGTCCTGACTTTC.

This chain connects TRBV5-6 to TRBJ1-1; maybe TRBD1 (5 bases). Germline CDR1 and CDR2: SGHDT and YYEEEE. The CDR3 is 15 amino acids. V was pared by 4 bases and J by 0 bases, with 13 bases between. The CDR3 coding sequence is TGTGCCAGCAGCCCCCTGGGGCTGATGAACACTGAAGCTTTCTTT. Translation: CASSPLGLMNTEAFF.

This clone appeared a few times. The chain recombines TRBV7-2 with TRBJ2-3; a possible D gene is TRBD2 (6 bases). Germline lookup yields CDR1 SGHTA and CDR2 FQGNSA. V was trimmed by 5 bases and J by 2 bases, leaving 14 bases between them. CDR3 length equals 15 residues. The CDR3 spells CASSLVGGNTDTQYF. In DNA, the CDR3 is TGTGCCAGCAGCCTGGTGGGGGGTAACACAGATACGCAGTATTTT.

This clone was seen a handful of times. The chain recombines TRBV5-1 with TRBJ2-2; 8 nucleotides align to TRBD1. CDR1 and CDR2 from the germline V gene are SGHRS and YFSETQ. The V gene end was trimmed by 0 bases and the J gene end by 5 bases; junction bases not matched to a gene: 3. This CDR3 region has 15 residues. DNA for the CDR3: TGCGCCAGCAGCTTGGGGGACAGGCGAACCGGGGAGCTGTTTTTT. Its translation: CASSLGDRRTGELFF.

This clone was picked up a small number of times. This chain connects TRBV7-2 to TRBJ2-3, with D unclear. The CDR3 is 14 amino acids. Germline V CDR1 and CDR2: SGHTA, FQGNSA. Deletions cut 2 bases from V and 5 bases from J, with 11 bases between. The CDR3 DNA reads TGTGCCAGCAGCTTAAGCAGCGTCGAAGATACGCAGTATTTT. This encodes CASSLSSVEDTQYF.

This clone was counted only a few times. The chain links TRBV2 to TRBJ1-5; no clear D. Trimming left V 4 bases short and J 2 bases short, with 9 bases between. The CDR3 sequence is 14 residues long. Germline CDR1 is SNHLY and CDR2 is FYNNEI. The CDR3 sequence is CASSVEGRNQPQHF. The CDR3 bases are TGTGCCAGCAGTGTCGAGGGTCGCAATCAGCCCCAGCATTTT.

This clone showed up just a few times. V and J are TRBV7-2 and TRBJ1-2; 9 nucleotides agree with TRBD1. The CDR3 is 16 residues long. Per the germline V gene, CDR1 is SGHTA and CDR2 is FQGNSA. V was pared by 2 bases and J by 2 bases, with 6 bases of the junction left unmatched. CDR3 in amino acids: CASSLSPGQGNYGYTF. DNA of the CDR3: TGTGCCAGCAGCTTATCTCCGGGACAGGGAAACTATGGCTACACCTTC. The variable domain in full, with the rest retrieved from reference TRBV7-2 and TRBJ1-2, is GAGVSQSPSNKVTEKGKDVELRCDPISGHTALYWYRQSLGQGLEFLIYFQGNSAPDKSGLPSDRFSAERTGGSVSTLTIQRTQQEDSAVYLCASSLSPGQGNYGYTFGSGTRLTVV.

This chain links TRBV15 with TRBJ2-3; 8 bases agree with TRBD1. After removal of 5 bases from V and 4 bases from J, the junction contained 5 bases not matched to a gene. This CDR3 is 14 amino acids long. Germline CDR1 is LNHNV and CDR2 is YYDKDF (reference sequence). For the CDR3, the DNA is TGTGCCACCAGCCCCCGGACAGGGCCAGATACGCAGTATTTT. It is translated as CATSPRTGPDTQYF.

The rearrangement uses TRBV6-5 and TRBJ2-1; 8 positions match TRBD2. The CDR3 is 14 residues long. CDR1 and CDR2 from the germline V gene are MNHEY and SVGAGI. The V gene end was trimmed by 8 bases and the J gene end by 3 bases; junction bases not matched to a gene: 6. The CDR3 sequence: CASGNGGDYNEQFF. For the CDR3, the DNA is TGTGCCAGCGGGAACGGGGGGGACTACAATGAGCAGTTCTTC.

This clone was seen only a few times. This chain links TRBV9 with TRBJ2-3; 9 bases agree with TRBD1. CDR3 length equals 16 residues. Germline assignment: CDR1 SGDLS and CDR2 YYNGEE. With V trimmed by 4 bases and J by 1 base, 7 bases remained unmatched. CDR3 in amino acids: CASSLYRDRGTDTQYF. The CDR3 DNA follows: TGTGCCAGCAGCCTTTACCGGGACAGGGGCACAGATACGCAGTATTTT. Based on the CDR3 plus reference TRBV9 and TRBJ2-3, the full variable domain is DSGVTQTPKHLITATGQRVTLRCSPRSGDLSVYWYQQSLDQGLQFLIQYYNGEERAKGNILERFSAQQFPDLHSELNLSSLELGDSALYFCASSLYRDRGTDTQYFGPGTRLTVL.

The V gene is TRBV2, the J gene TRBJ1-4; TRBD1 aligns across 10 bases. CDR3 size: 14 residues. Trimming removed 7 bases from V and 6 bases from J; junction bases left unmatched: 5. The germline V gene has CDR1 SNHLY and CDR2 FYNNEI. CDR3 sequence (DNA): TGTGCCAGCAAGCCGGGACAGGGGCATGAAAAACTGTTTTTT. It specifies CASKPGQGHEKLFF.

This clone was counted between two and nine times. The chain carries TRBV7-2 and TRBJ1-6, with D unclear. The CDR3 sequence is 12 residues long. Trimming took 5 bases from V and 14 from J, leaving 13 bases between them. Germline CDR1 and CDR2: SGHTA and FQGNSA. For the CDR3, the DNA is TGTGCCAGCAGCCCGGCGGGTAGAGCCCTCCACTTT. Its translation: CASSPAGRALHF.

This chain joins TRBV7-9 and TRBJ1-4; 9 bases align to TRBD1. This CDR3 comprises 15 residues. Per the germline V gene, CDR1 is SEHNR and CDR2 is FQNEAQ (reference sequence). V was clipped by 1 base and J by 8 bases; unmatched bases: 5. CDR3 loop: CASSLGQGVGEKLFF. CDR3 coding DNA: TGTGCCAGCAGCTTAGGACAGGGGGTTGGCGAAAAACTGTTTTTT.

This clone turned up a few times. J is TRBJ2-3 and V is TRBV4-1; TRBD1 aligns across 11 bases. This CDR3 is 13 amino acids long. Germline CDR1 MGHRA, CDR2 YSYEKL. The J segment lost 8 bases and the V segment lost 4 bases, leaving 2 bases of the junction unmatched. CDR3 coding DNA: TGCGCCAGCAGCCCGGACAGGGGGCCTACGCAGTATTTT. As protein: CASSPDRGPTQYF.

In its sample, this clone was seen a few times. The chain has TRBV11-2 and TRBJ1-1, with 8 bases identical to TRBD1. Germline V lookup: CDR1 SGHAT, CDR2 FQNNGV. This CDR3 region has 16 residues. V was pared by 2 bases and J by 4 bases, with 9 bases of the junction left unmatched. CDR3 coding DNA: TGTGCCAGCAGCTTAAGGGCTAGAGGGACAGGCACTGAAGCTTTCTTT. Protein: CASSLRARGTGTEAFF.

The table lists this clone with a count of one. J is TRBJ2-7 and V is TRBV7-9, with D maybe TRBD1 (6 bases). This CDR3 contains 14 residues. Trimming cost V 5 bases and J 0 bases, with 11 bases left between them. CDR1 and CDR2 (germline): SEHNR, FQNEAQ (reference sequence). The CDR3 sequence: CASSNDRYSYEQYF. CDR3 DNA: TGTGCCAGCAGCAACGACAGGTACTCCTACGAGCAGTACTTC.

This clone was detected only a few times. V and J are TRBV27 and TRBJ1-6, with no clear D. V gave up 8 bases and J gave up 7 bases, with 12 bases separating them. Germline V gives CDR1 MNHEY, CDR2 SMNVEV (reference sequence). This CDR3 contains 13 residues. The CDR3 region is CASGRTENSPLHF. CDR3 bases: TGTGCCAGCGGGAGGACGGAAAATTCACCCCTCCACTTT.

This clone was seen more than once but under ten times. The chain carries TRBV27 and TRBJ1-2; 11 bases are a match to TRBD1. In germline, CDR1 is MNHEY, CDR2 SMNVEV (reference sequence). CDR3 size: 14 residues. The ends lost 6 bases at V and 5 bases at J; junction bases unmatched: 5. The CDR3 bases are TGTGCCAGCAGAGAGGACAGGGGGCTTTATGGCTACACCTTC. Its protein is CASREDRGLYGYTF.

A few counts support this clone. The sample carries other DNA sequences with the same CDR3. The rearrangement uses TRBV6-5 and TRBJ1-1; D gene uncertain. CDR1 is MNHEY and CDR2 is SVGAGI in the germline V gene. Trimming left V 6 bases short and J 2 bases short, with 13 bases between. The CDR3 is 14 amino acids. The CDR3 is CASSGGRTNTEAFF. CDR3 nucleotide sequence: TGTGCCAGCAGCGGCGGGAGAACTAACACTGAAGCTTTCTTT.

This clone was seen more than once but under ten times. The V call is TRBV7-9, the J call TRBJ1-4; tentatively, D is TRBD1 (6 bases). Germline CDR1 reads SEHNR; CDR2 reads FQNEAQ (reference sequence). The CDR3 has 15 residues. Trimming cost V 4 bases and J 4 bases, with 13 bases left between them. CDR3 DNA: TGTGCCAGCAGCTCGAGACAGGCAGATAATGAAAAACTGTTTTTT. Protein: CASSSRQADNEKLFF.

Only a few counts were recorded for this clone. The V and J genes are TRBV5-4 and TRBJ2-3; the match to TRBD2 covers 13 bases. Germline loops: CDR1 SGHNT, CDR2 YYREEE (reference sequence). CDR3 length: 15 residues. Trimming cost V 4 bases and J 6 bases; bases outside gene matches: 5. CDR3: CASSPPTSGGDTQYF. DNA for the CDR3: TGTGCCAGCAGCCCCCCGACTAGCGGGGGGGATACGCAGTATTTT.

This clone showed up just a few times. The chain recombines TRBV6-1 with TRBJ2-5; 10 positions agree with TRBD1. Germline V gene data show CDR1 as MNHNS and CDR2 as SASEGT. V was clipped by 6 bases and J by 4 bases; unmatched bases: 5. This CDR3 contains 14 residues. The DNA of the CDR3 is TGTGCCAGCAGGGGACAGGGGAGCAGAGAGACCCAGTACTTC. Translation gives CASRGQGSRETQYF.

This clone has just a few counts. The rearrangement joins TRBV7-9 to TRBJ2-7; 10 nucleotides match TRBD2. V shed 5 bases and J 3 bases; nucleotides not matched to a gene: 16. This CDR3 has 18 residues. The V gene's germline CDR1 is SEHNR and CDR2 FQNEAQ (reference sequence). CDR3 DNA: TGTGCCAGCAGCCATCGATCGGGCAGCGGGGGGGCGGACTACGAGCAGTACTTC. It yields the protein CASSHRSGSGGADYEQYF.

This sequence joins TRBV11-2 and TRBJ1-2; D is possibly TRBD1 (6 bases). The V gene's germline CDR1 is SGHAT and CDR2 FQNNGV. Trimming left V 3 bases short and J 3 bases short, with 11 bases between. The CDR3 is 14 residues long. DNA for the CDR3: TGTGCCAGCAGCTTGAACAGGGCCGACTATGGCTACACCTTC. Its protein product is CASSLNRADYGYTF.

The gene calls are TRBV27 and TRBJ1-3; D uncertain. CDR1 and CDR2 (germline): MNHEY, SMNVEV (reference sequence). The CDR3 is 16 amino acids. Trimming stripped 6 bases from V and 3 bases from J, with 18 bases between. The CDR3 sequence: CASSRSGRSIGNTIYF. CDR3 DNA sequence: TGTGCCAGCAGCCGGAGCGGCAGGTCCATTGGAAACACCATATATTTT.